A selection of T cell receptor beta chains follows, all from one sample in a study of T-cell reconstitution after alpha-beta-depleted transplantation in children. MiXCR was run by TCRdb on the PCR reads, yielding one entry per CDR3 protein. Of around 530,000 distinct CDR3 sequences in the sample, 30% to 35% were seen once. Sample: PBMCs from the stem cell graft donor, taken from the stem cell graft. Receptors originate from a human donor who donated a stem cell graft to a child with aplastic anemia. The CDR3 runs from the conserved cysteine through the conserved F or W. A D gene is named only where the DNA matches it firmly. The listing skips clone size in some rows; elsewhere it reads once, few, many or a size class.

V gene,D gene,clone size,J gene,CDR3 DNA,CDR3 protein
TRBV7-2,TRBD2,few,TRBJ2-3,TGTGCCAGCAGTCGCGGACTAGCGGGAGGGTCAGATACGCAGTATTTT,CASSRGLAGGSDTQYF
TRBV19,NA,NA,TRBJ2-5,TGTGCCAGTAGTATAGAGGGAGGAAAGACCCAGTACTTC,CASSIEGGKTQYF
TRBV12-3/TRBV12-4,TRBD1,NA,TRBJ2-2,TGTGCCAGCAGTTTAAAGGGGGCCGGGCCCGGGGAGCTGTTTTTT,CASSLKGAGPGELFF
TRBV6-1,NA,NA,TRBJ2-2,TGTGCCCATGGACAGTTCGCGAACACCGGGGAGCTGTTTTTT,CAHGQFANTGELFF
TRBV6-5,TRBD1,NA,TRBJ2-2,TGTGCCAGCAGTTACGACAGGGTGGCCGGGGAGCTGTTTTTT,CASSYDRVAGELFF
TRBV7-9,NA,few,TRBJ2-1,TGTGCCAGCAGCTTAGCGAGAGGCCCCGGGGGCCATGAGCAGTTCTTC,CASSLARGPGGHEQFF
TRBV15,TRBD1,NA,TRBJ2-1,TGTGCCACCAGATCGGACAGGGCGTCCTACAATGAGCAGTTCTTC,CATRSDRASYNEQFF
TRBV6-2/TRBV6-3,TRBD2,few,TRBJ2-1,TGTGCCAGCAGACCCGGACTAGCGGGAGGCGGGGGCAATGAGCAGTTCTTC,CASRPGLAGGGGNEQFF
TRBV29-1,NA,many,TRBJ1-5,TGCAGCGTTGGACAGGCTAGGGATCAGCCCCAGCATTTT,CSVGQARDQPQHF
TRBV29-1,TRBD1,NA,TRBJ1-3,TGCAGCGCAGGGGGTAGCGGTTCTGGAAACACCATATATTTT,CSAGGSGSGNTIYF
TRBV20-1,NA,NA,TRBJ2-1,TGCAGTGCAACCTCTAGCGAGAGTTTACCCAATGAGCAGTTCTTC,CSATSSESLPNEQFF
TRBV27,NA,NA,TRBJ1-4,TGTGCCAGCAGTCCGGGGAGACGGGATGAAAAACTGTTTTTT,CASSPGRRDEKLFF
TRBV7-2,NA,NA,TRBJ2-3,TGTGCCAGCAGGAAGGGCGGTCTCTCCACAGATACGCAGTATTTT,CASRKGGLSTDTQYF
TRBV10-3,TRBD2,NA,TRBJ2-3,TGTGCCATCAGTGTGACTAGCGGAACAGATACGCAGTATTTT,CAISVTSGTDTQYF
TRBV9,TRBD2,NA,TRBJ2-3,TGTGCCAGCAGCGTAGAGGCTAGCGGGGATCATACGCAGTATTTT,CASSVEASGDHTQYF
TRBV30,TRBD2,NA,TRBJ2-1,TGTGCCTGGACCCGAGGAGCGGGAGGGCCCTACAATGAGCAGTTCTTC,CAWTRGAGGPYNEQFF
TRBV28,NA,NA,TRBJ1-1,TGTGCCAGCAGCCCCGGGTCGGGGTTTGAAGCTTTCTTT,CASSPGSGFEAFF
TRBV27,NA,NA,TRBJ2-7,TGTGCCAGCAGTTTATCCGGGACACCGTCCGAGCAGTACTTC,CASSLSGTPSEQYF
TRBV5-1,TRBD1,few,TRBJ2-5,TGCGCCAGCAGCTTTAGACAGGGAACAGCGGAGACCCAGTACTTC,CASSFRQGTAETQYF
TRBV6-2/TRBV6-3,NA,NA,TRBJ1-1,TGTGCCAGCAGTTACTTGCGCAGGGTAGACACTGAAGCTTTCTTT,CASSYLRRVDTEAFF
TRBV12-3/TRBV12-4,TRBD2,few,TRBJ2-5,TGTGCCAGCAGTTTCTCGACGGGAGGTGTCGGGGTCGAGACCCAGTACTTC,CASSFSTGGVGVETQYF
TRBV6-2/TRBV6-3,TRBD1,NA,TRBJ1-1,TGTGCCAGCAGTTATCGAACAGGGGGCTTGGACACTGAAGCTTTCTTT,CASSYRTGGLDTEAFF
TRBV7-2,TRBD2,NA,TRBJ2-1,TGTGCCAGCAGCCGGACTAGCGCCCCACAGTCCTACAATGAGCAGTTCTTC,CASSRTSAPQSYNEQFF